This record looks at one T cell receptor beta chain sequence and its context. Its specific antigen is unknown. The sample holds no much larger clone one base away, and base qualities are not on file. High-throughput TCR beta sequencing profiled peripheral blood CD8+ and CD4+ T cells from healthy donors, Susac syndrome patients and multiple sclerosis patients. Multiple sclerosis controls were treatment-naive patients with stable or active relapsing-remitting disease fulfilling revised McDonald criteria. CD8+ TEMRA cells were enriched by FACS, while bulk CD8+ and CD4+ T cells were purified by magnetic negative isolation. Blood was collected in EDTA tubes and processed within 24 hours, with PBMCs isolated through density gradient centrifugation. PBMCs intended for TCR sequencing were cryopreserved in liquid nitrogen and were subsequently thawed in a 37 degrees C water bath. Purity of sorted or isolated CD4+, CD8+ and CD8+ TEMRA cells was at least 90%.

The record originates from a study of CD8 T cells in Susac syndrome (dated by TCRdb to 2018 to 2020). Background on the whole study: Repertoire sequencing was used to test whether CD8+ T cell activation and differentiation in Susac syndrome was antigen driven. The clonality of the CD8+ T cell repertoire was compared across approximately eleven healthy donors, about 14 Susac syndrome patients and under 19 multiple sclerosis patients.

General study outcomes and caveats: The number of individuals in the TCR sequencing and HLA analysis was recognized as being relatively small.

The CDR3 has 16 amino acids, counting the end cysteine and phenylalanine. CDR3 DNA is the only sequence kept; it has 48 bases, read in frame from the first base. The germline V gene encodes CDR1 LGHDT and CDR2 YNNKEL (reference sequence). V is pared back by 0 bases and J by 3 bases, with 14 bases lying between the germline termini. RNA was extracted using the RNeasy kit, and about 0.5 to 1 microgram was reverse transcribed with random hexamers. The immunoSEQ multiplex PCR assay, covering 54 Vbeta and 13 Jbeta segments, was used to amplify TCR beta CDR3 regions. To correct PCR amplification bias, a synthetic template baseline was used for both primer optimization and computational correction. Concerning the study's data processing: Only productive sequences were kept, with reads annotated to V, D and J genes according to IMGT and analyzed in immunoSEQ Analyzer. Clonality was calculated as one minus the Shannon entropy normalized by log2 of the number of productive unique sequences. Public and private clones were assessed among the 100 most prevalent clones of each patient and control. Susac-specific clones were defined as absent from healthy and MS cohorts, over a thousand published viral clones and other ImmuneACCESS disease sequences. TCRdb reworked the public reads: Q25 trimming with fastp, MiXCR clone assembly, productive beta chains retained. Records with the same CDR3 protein are collapsed into one entry carrying the most frequent genes and DNA. It is TCRdb's table, rather than the study itself, that gives the V and J calls and clone size. The sample table holds tens of thousands of distinct CDR3 sequences, of which about 95% were seen once. Clones ranked in the top ten supply 0.35% to 0.4% of the sample.

The chain employs TRBV3-1 and TRBJ1-1, with no reliable assignment of the D segment. Material: CD8+ T cells from PBMCs. This TCR came from a human donor with multiple sclerosis. CDR3 protein: CASSQDRAAGDTEAFF. At the DNA level, the sequence is TGTGCCAGCAGCCAAGATCGTGCCGCTGGGGACACTGAAGCTTTCTTT.